This T cell receptor (beta chain) was documented in a study of T-cell memory formation after mild COVID-19. On the study more broadly: Most TCR clusters belonged to a single donor. Broader study findings: Mainly CM and EM harbored the contracting CD4+ clones; mainly EMRA harbored the CD8+ ones. Several responding clones turned up in pre-infection memory, indicating that cross-reactive memory may have taken part. Whether second-wave clones peaking at day 37 were SARS-CoV-2 specific went unconfirmed.

Via MiXCR, TCRdb re-called the 5' RACE reads, giving one row per CDR3 protein. The sample yields approximately 180,000 distinct CDR3 sequences, 16% seen once. A note on this clonotype: What it recognizes is unknown.

J lost 6 bases, V lost 5 bases, and 7 bases had no gene match. The CDR3 contains 14 residues. The TCR comes from an adult woman who had mild COVID-19 (a few samples of this study predate the infection). Cell type and time point are not known. The chain employs TRBV12-3 or TRBV12-4 and TRBJ2-7; TRBD2 matches 10 bases. Sequenced input: PBMCs or a T cell subset sorted from them (not recorded which). CDR3: CASSPLAGEGEQYF. The CDR3 DNA reads as TGTGCCAGCAGTCCGCTAGCGGGGGAGGGCGAGCAGTACTTC.